Listed below are T cell receptor beta chains from one sample, sequenced in a study of tumor-infiltrating lymphocytes in primary liver carcinoma. TCRdb independently ran MiXCR on the multiplex PCR reads; one entry per CDR3 protein. The table records under 130,000 distinct CDR3 sequences, about four fifths of them present only once. Sequencing was performed on liver tumor tissue from sampling region 3. The source of these receptors is a man aged 35 to 55 with primary liver carcinoma and hepatitis B virus infection. Each CDR3 is given with its conserved first and last residue. A D gene is named only where the DNA matches it firmly. Rows may omit the clone size; those that give it use once, few, many or a size class.

TRBV5-6	TRBJ2-4	NA	NA	CVSSLEGLAKNIQCF	TGTGTCAGCAGCCTGGAGGGGCTAGCCAAAAACATTCAGTGCTTC
TRBV11-3	TRBJ2-7	NA	NA	CASSLSANVQYF	TGTGCCAGCAGCTTAAGTGCCAATGTGCAGTACTTC
TRBV7-8	TRBJ2-3	TRBD2	NA	CASSSPVTGGRSTQYF	TGTGCCAGCAGCTCCCCCGTGACTGGCGGGAGGAGTACGCAGTACTTT
TRBV4-2	TRBJ1-5	NA	NA	CASSEAAWTGNQPQHF	TGTGCCAGCAGCGAGGCGGCGTGGACAGGCAATCAGCCCCAGCATTTT
TRBV7-8	TRBJ2-7	TRBD2	many	CASSPRTSGSMSSYEQYF	TGTGCCAGCAGCCCTCGGACTAGCGGGAGTATGAGCTCCTACGAGCAGTACTTC
TRBV4-3	TRBJ2-3	NA	NA	CASSQDLNTPDMQYF	TGCGCCAGTAGCCAAGATTTAAACACCCCAGATATGCAGTATTTT
TRBV4-2	TRBJ2-3	TRBD2	many	CASSQGEGTTDTQYF	TGTGCCAGCAGCCAAGGGGAGGGGACCACAGATACGCAGTATTTT
TRBV11-2	TRBJ1-5	TRBD1	once	CASSIGTDQPHHF	TGTGCCAGCAGCATAGGGACAGACCAGCCCCATCATTTT
TRBV2	TRBJ1-1	NA	NA	CGSNEQANTEASF	TGTGGCAGCAACGAGCAGGCCAACACTGAAGCTTCCTTT
TRBV10-3	TRBJ2-7	NA	few	CAIWTAWDEQYF	TGTGCCATCTGGACAGCCTGGGACGAGCAGTACTTC
TRBV11-1	TRBJ2-7	NA	NA	CASRGKQSYGQYF	TGTGCCAGCAGAGGGAAACAATCCTACGGGCAGTACTTC
TRBV29-1	TRBJ2-2	TRBD2	few	CNVRTRGGLFF	TGCAACGTTCGGACACGCGGGGGGCTGTTTTTT
TRBV6-6	TRBJ1-1	NA	NA	CASGKQGAADTEAFF	TGTGCCAGCGGGAAACAAGGGGCCGCAGACACTGAAGCTTTCTTT
TRBV9	TRBJ1-3	NA	few	CASSGTAGETIYF	TGTGCCAGCAGCGGGACCGCCGGGGAGACCATATATTTT
TRBV9	TRBJ2-5	TRBD1	NA	CASSVGIGQDQETQYF	TGTGCCAGCAGCGTAGGAATCGGACAGGACCAAGAGACCCAGTACTTC
TRBV29-1	TRBJ2-5	TRBD1	NA	CSVELDRGWQETLYF	TGCAGCGTTGAGCTCGACAGGGGGTGGCAAGAGACCCTGTACTTC
TRBV29-1	TRBJ2-2	TRBD2	NA	CSVGTSTANTGEPFF	TGCAGCGTTGGGACTAGCACGGCTAACACCGGGGAGCCGTTTTTT
TRBV29-1	TRBJ2-2	TRBD2	NA	CSVETSAANTGELLF	TGCAGCGTTGAGACTAGCGCGGCGAACACCGGTGAGCTGTTATTT
TRBV6-4	TRBJ2-1	TRBD2	once	CASSESLAGMDEQFF	TGTGCCAGCAGTGAATCCCTAGCGGGAATGGATGAGCAGTTCTTC
TRBV6-1	TRBJ2-5	NA	once	CASSRASWETQYF	TGTGCCAGTAGCCGAGCATCGTGGGAGACCCAGTACTTC
TRBV29-1	TRBJ2-2	TRBD2	NA	CSVEGTRCTGELLF	TGCAGCGTTGAAGGGACTAGATGCACCGGGGAGCTGTTATTT
TRBV29-1	TRBJ2-7	NA	NA	CSANFGSYKQYF	TGCAGTGCAAACTTTGGTAGCTACAAGCAGTACTTC
TRBV29-1	TRBJ1-1	NA	medium-sized	CSVGRGWGMNTEAFF	TGCAGCGTTGGTAGGGGCTGGGGGATGAACACTGAAGCTTTCTTT
TRBV28	TRBJ2-7	TRBD1	NA	CASSSTGASYEQYF	TGTGCCAGCAGTTCCACAGGGGCCTCCTACGAGCAGTACTTC
TRBV6-2/TRBV6-3	TRBJ2-1	NA	few	CASSYADGTGYDEQFF	TGTGCCAGCAGTTACGCGGATGGGACGGGGTACGATGAGCAGTTCTTC
TRBV6-2/TRBV6-3	TRBJ2-3	TRBD2	NA	CASSQNGLAATDTLYF	TGTGCCAGCAGTCAAAACGGACTAGCGGCCACAGATACGCTGTATTTT
TRBV29-1	TRBJ2-1	NA	NA	CSVGMTAGIYGQFF	TGCAGCGTTGGTATGACTGCAGGGATCTATGGGCAGTTCTTC
TRBV10-1	TRBJ2-7	NA	many	CASTAILGGEQYF	TGCGCCAGCACCGCAATCCTAGGGGGCGAGCAGTACTTC
TRBV29-1	TRBJ2-7	NA	NA	CSVDGQEGFEQYF	TGCAGCGTTGATGGTCAGGAGGGCTTCGAGCAGTACTTC
TRBV6-1	TRBJ2-1	TRBD2	NA	CASNPRISGKHEQFF	TGTGCCAGCAATCCTCGGATTAGCGGGAAGCATGAGCAGTTCTTC
TRBV21-1	TRBJ2-5	NA	few	CANSIKAGSGETQYF	TGTGCCAACAGCATAAAGGCCGGGAGCGGAGAGACCCAGTACTTC
TRBV7-9	TRBJ2-6	TRBD1	NA	CASSLSFGQGFSGGADVLTF	TGTGCCAGCAGTTTATCGTTTGGACAGGGCTTCTCTGGAGGGGCCGACGTCCTGACTTTC
TRBV30	TRBJ2-7	NA	once	CAWGPGAAYEHYF	NA
TRBV10-2	TRBJ2-3	TRBD1	NA	CASSDLRGGGTGTQYF	TGCGCCAGCAGTGACTTGAGAGGGGGCGGCACTGGTACGCAGTATTTT
TRBV6-1	TRBJ2-7	TRBD2	once	CTSSVGGSGGEQYF	TGTACCAGCAGTGTCGGCGGGAGCGGGGGCGAGCAGTATTTC
TRBV6-6	TRBJ2-7	TRBD2	NA	CISTPLLAGGRNEQYF	TGTATCAGCACCCCACTCTTAGCGGGAGGGAGAAACGAGCAGTACTTC
TRBV11-2	TRBJ2-3	TRBD2	NA	CASSRSPRLAEEKTDTQYF	TGTGCCAGCAGCCGATCGCCGAGACTAGCGGAGGAGAAGACAGATACGCAGTATTTT
TRBV5-5	TRBJ2-7	NA	NA	CASSLVPREGEQHF	TGTGCCAGCAGTTTGGTTCCACGTGAAGGAGAGCAGCACTTC
TRBV6-1	TRBJ1-4	TRBD1	NA	CACSRDRESEKLFF	TGTGCCTGCAGTAGGGACAGGGAGAGTGAAAAACTGTTTTTT
TRBV7-9	TRBJ1-5	NA	few	CAGSLADAPQHF	TGTGCCGGCAGTTTAGCGGATGCGCCCCAGCATTTT
TRBV6-4	TRBJ1-4	NA	NA	CASSAQDPSGEKLLF	TGTGCCAGCAGTGCCCAGGACCCGTCGGGTGAAAAACTGCTTTTT
TRBV11-3	TRBJ2-3	TRBD2	NA	CASSKADAGGGTDTLYF	TGTGCCAGCAGCAAAGCTGACGCGGGAGGGGGCACAGATACGCTGTATTTT
TRBV11-3	TRBJ2-7	NA	NA	CASSVGQSYGQYF	TGTGCCAGCAGCGTGGGTCAGTCCTACGGGCAATACTTC
TRBV6-5	TRBJ1-3	TRBD1	NA	CASSSARDRINSGNTIYF	TGTGCCAGCAGTTCTGCCAGGGACAGGATCAACTCTGGAAACACCATATATTTT
TRBV7-9	TRBJ1-6	NA	NA	CANSLGGVNNSPLHF	TGTGCCAACAGCTTGGGCGGGGTCAATAATTCGCCTCTCCACTTT
TRBV30	TRBJ1-1	NA	NA	CAWSLAGLGSTEAIF	TGTGCCTGGAGTCTAGCGGGACTTGGGAGCACTGAAGCTATCTTT
TRBV11-1	TRBJ1-6	NA	few	CASSWALASPLHF	TGTGCCAGCAGCTGGGCACTGGCTTCACCCCTCCACTTT